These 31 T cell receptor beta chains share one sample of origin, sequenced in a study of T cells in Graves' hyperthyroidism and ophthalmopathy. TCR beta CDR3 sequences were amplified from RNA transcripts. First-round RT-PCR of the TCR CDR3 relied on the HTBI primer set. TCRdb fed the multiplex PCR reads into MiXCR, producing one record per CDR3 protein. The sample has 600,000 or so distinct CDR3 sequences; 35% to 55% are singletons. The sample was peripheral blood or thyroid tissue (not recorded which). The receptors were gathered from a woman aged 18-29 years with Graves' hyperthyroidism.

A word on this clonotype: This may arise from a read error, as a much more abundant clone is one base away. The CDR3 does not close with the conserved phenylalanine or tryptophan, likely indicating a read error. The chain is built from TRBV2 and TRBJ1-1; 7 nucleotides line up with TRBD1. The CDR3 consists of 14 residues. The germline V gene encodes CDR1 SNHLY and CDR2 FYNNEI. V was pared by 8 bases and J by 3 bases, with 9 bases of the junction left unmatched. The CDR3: CASDRDLGDTEAFS. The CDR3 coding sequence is TGTGCCAGCGACAGGGATCTCGGCGACACTGAAGCTTTCTCT.

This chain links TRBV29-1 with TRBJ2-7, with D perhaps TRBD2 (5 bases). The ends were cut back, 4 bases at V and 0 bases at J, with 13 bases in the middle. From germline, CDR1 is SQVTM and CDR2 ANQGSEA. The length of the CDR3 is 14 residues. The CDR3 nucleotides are TGCAGCGTTGTGGTTAGCGCTTCCTCCTACGAGCAGTACTTC. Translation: CSVVVSASSYEQYF.

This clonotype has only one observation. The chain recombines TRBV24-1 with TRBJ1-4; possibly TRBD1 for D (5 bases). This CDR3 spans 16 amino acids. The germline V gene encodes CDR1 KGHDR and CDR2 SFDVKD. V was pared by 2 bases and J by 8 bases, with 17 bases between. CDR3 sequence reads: CATSDSQGGAPEKLFF. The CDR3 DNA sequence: TGTGCCACCAGTGATTCCCAGGGAGGGGCGCCGGAAAAACTGTTTTTT.

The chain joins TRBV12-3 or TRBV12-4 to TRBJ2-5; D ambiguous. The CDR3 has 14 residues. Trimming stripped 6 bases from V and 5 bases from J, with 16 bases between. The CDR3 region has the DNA TGTGCCAGCAGCTTAAACGTACTGATGGAGACCCAGTACTTC. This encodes CASSLNVLMETQYF.

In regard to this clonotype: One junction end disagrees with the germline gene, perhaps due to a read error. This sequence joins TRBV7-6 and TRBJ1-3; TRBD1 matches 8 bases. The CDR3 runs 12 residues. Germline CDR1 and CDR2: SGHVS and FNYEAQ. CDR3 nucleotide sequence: TGTGCCAGCAGCTCGGGACAGGCCCCTCCGCATTTT. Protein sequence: CASSSGQAPPHF.

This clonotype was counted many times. The CDR3 DNA is TGTGCCACCAGCCCCCGGGATCCATATAACTATGGCTACACCTTC. This gives the protein CATSPRDPYNYGYTF. The chain combines TRBV15 with TRBJ1-2; no firm D call. Germline CDR1 and CDR2: LNHNV and YYDKDF (reference sequence). The ends were cut back, 5 bases at V and 1 base at J, with 14 bases in the middle. There are 15 residues in the CDR3.

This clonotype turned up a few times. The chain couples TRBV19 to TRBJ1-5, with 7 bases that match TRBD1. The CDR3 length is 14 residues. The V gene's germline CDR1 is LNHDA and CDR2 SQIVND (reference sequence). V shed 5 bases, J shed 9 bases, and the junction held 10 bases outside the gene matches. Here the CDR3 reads CASSPDRALWPQHF. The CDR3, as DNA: TGTGCCAGTAGTCCCGACAGGGCTCTATGGCCCCAGCATTTT.

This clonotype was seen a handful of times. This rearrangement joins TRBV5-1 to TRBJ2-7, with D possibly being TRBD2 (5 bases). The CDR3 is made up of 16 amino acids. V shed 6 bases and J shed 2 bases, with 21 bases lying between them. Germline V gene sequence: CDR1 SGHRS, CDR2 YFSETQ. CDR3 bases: TGCGCCAGCATTTATCTTCGGGATCCCGTGGCCTACGAGCAGTACTTC. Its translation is CASIYLRDPVAYEQYF. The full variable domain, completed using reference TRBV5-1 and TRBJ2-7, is KAGVTQTPRYLIKTRGQQVTLSCSPISGHRSVSWYQQTPGQGLQFLFEYFSETQRNKGNFPGRFSGRQFSNSRSEMNVSTLELGDSALYLCASIYLRDPVAYEQYFGPGTRLTVT.

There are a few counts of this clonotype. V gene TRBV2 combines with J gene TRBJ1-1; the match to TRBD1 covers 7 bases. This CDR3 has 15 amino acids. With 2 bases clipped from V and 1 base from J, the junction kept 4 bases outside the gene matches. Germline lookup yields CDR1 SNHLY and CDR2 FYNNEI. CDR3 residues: CASSEPRTGNTEAFF. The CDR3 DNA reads TGTGCCAGCAGTGAACCAAGGACAGGGAACACTGAAGCTTTCTTT.

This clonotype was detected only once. CDR3 DNA sequence: TGTGCCAGTGCTAAAGACCCCCCACGCTACACCTTC. It specifies CASAKDPPRYTF. The chain couples TRBV19 to TRBJ1-2; D ambiguous. Germline lookup yields CDR1 LNHDA and CDR2 SQIVND (reference sequence). The CDR3 is 12 amino acids. V lost 8 bases and J 9 bases, leaving 16 bases between the germline ends.

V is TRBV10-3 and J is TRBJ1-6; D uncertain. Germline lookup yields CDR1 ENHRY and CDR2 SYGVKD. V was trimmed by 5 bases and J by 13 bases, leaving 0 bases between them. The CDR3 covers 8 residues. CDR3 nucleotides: TGTGCCATCAGTCCCCTCCACTTT. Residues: CAISPLHF.

CDR3 in DNA: TGTGCCAGCAGCTTAAAAGTGTCGAACTACGAGCAGTACTTC. Amino acids: CASSLKVSNYEQYF. The genes are TRBV11-1 and TRBJ2-7; no clear D. Per germline, CDR1 SGHAT and CDR2 FQDESV (reference sequence). The CDR3 runs to 14 residues. With 2 bases removed from V and 3 bases from J, the gap between germline ends came to 11 bases.

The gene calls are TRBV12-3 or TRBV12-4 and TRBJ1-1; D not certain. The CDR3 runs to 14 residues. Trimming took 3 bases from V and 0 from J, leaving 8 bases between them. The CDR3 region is CASSFKSMNTEAFF. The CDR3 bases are TGTGCCAGCAGTTTCAAGAGCATGAACACTGAAGCTTTCTTT.

The CDR3 here is CASSLGLAGMGVETQYF. In nucleotides, the CDR3 is TGTGCCAGCAGCTTAGGTCTAGCGGGAATGGGTGTAGAGACCCAGTACTTC. The chain employs TRBV7-8 and TRBJ2-5; TRBD2 agrees at 9 bases. The germline V gene has CDR1 SGHVS and CDR2 FQNEAQ. The CDR3 has 17 residues. Trimming at V came to 1 base and at J to 4 bases, leaving 10 bases not matched to a gene.

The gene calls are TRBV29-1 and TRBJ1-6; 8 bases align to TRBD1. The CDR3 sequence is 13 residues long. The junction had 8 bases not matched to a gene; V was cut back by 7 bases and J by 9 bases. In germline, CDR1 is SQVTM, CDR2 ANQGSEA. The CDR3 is CSGRTGTGSPLHF. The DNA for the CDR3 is TGCAGCGGACGGACAGGGACCGGTTCACCCCTCCACTTT.

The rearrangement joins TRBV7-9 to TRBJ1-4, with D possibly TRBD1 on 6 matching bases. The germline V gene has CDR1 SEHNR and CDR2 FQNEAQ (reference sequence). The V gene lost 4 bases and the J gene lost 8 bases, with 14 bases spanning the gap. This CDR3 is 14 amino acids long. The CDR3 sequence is CASSSSGAEEKLFF. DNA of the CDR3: TGTGCCAGCAGCTCCTCGGGGGCTGAGGAAAAACTGTTTTTT.

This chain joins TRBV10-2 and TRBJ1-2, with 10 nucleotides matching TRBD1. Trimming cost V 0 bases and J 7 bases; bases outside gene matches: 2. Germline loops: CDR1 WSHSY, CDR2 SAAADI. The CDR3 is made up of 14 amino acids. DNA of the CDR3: TGCGCCAGCAGTGAGTCGACAGGGGGCCGTGGCTACACCTTC. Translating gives CASSESTGGRGYTF.

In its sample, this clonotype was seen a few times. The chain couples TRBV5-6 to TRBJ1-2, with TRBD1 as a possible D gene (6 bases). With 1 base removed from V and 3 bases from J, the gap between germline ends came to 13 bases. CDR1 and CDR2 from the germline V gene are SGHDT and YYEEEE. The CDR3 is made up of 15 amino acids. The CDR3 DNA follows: TGTGCCAGCAGCTTGACAGGGCCGGGAGACTATGGCTACACCTTC. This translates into CASSLTGPGDYGYTF.

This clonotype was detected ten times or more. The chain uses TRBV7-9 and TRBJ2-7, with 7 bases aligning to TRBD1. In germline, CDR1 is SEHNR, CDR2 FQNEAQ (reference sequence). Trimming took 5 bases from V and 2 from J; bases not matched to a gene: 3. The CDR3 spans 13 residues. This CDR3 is CASSMGQTYEQYF. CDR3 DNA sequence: TGTGCCAGCAGCATGGGACAGACCTACGAGCAGTACTTC.

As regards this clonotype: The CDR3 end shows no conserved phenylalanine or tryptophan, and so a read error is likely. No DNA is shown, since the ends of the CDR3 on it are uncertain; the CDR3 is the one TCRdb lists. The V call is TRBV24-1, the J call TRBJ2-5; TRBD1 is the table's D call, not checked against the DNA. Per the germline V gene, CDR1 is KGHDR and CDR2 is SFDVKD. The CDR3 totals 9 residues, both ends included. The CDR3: CATSDPGST.

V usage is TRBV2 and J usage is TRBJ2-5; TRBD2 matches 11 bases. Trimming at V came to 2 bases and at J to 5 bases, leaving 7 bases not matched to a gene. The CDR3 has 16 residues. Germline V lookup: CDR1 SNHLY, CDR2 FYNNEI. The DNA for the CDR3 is TGTGCCAGCAGTGAACCGACTAGCGGGATCTCGGAGACCCAGTACTTC. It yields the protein CASSEPTSGISETQYF.

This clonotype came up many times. The CDR3 is CASSSTVYTEAFF. The CDR3, as DNA: TGTGCCAGCAGCTCAACGGTCTACACTGAAGCTTTCTTT. The V and J genes are TRBV7-3 and TRBJ1-1; D gene ambiguous. The CDR3 contains 13 residues. V was shortened by 4 bases and J by 3 bases, with 9 bases between the two germline ends. The V gene's germline CDR1 is SGHTA and CDR2 FQGTGA. The whole variable domain, remainder taken from reference TRBV7-3 and TRBJ1-1, is GAGVSQTPSNKVTEKGKYVELRCDPISGHTALYWYRQSLGQGPEFLIYFQGTGAADDSGLPNDRFFAVRPEGSVSTLKIQRTERGDSAVYLCASSSTVYTEAFFGQGTRLTVV.

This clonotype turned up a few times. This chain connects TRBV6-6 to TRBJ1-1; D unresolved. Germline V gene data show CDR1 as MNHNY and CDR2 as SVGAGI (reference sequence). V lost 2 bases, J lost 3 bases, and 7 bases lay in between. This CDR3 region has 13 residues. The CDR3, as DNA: TGTGCCAGCAGTTACAACGGTGACACTGAAGCTTTCTTT. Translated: CASSYNGDTEAFF.

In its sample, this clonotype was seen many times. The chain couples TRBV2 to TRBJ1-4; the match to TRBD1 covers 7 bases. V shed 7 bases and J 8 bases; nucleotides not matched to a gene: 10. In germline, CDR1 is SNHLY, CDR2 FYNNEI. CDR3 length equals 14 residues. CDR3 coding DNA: TGTGCCAGCACCGGGAGGGGGCTAAGGGAAAAACTGTTTTTT. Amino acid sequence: CASTGRGLREKLFF.

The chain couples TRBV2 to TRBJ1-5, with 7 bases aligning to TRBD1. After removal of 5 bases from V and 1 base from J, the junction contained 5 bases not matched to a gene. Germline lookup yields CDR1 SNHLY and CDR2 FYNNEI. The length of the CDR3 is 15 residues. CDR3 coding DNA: TGTGCCAGCAGTTACAACAGGGGAAGCAATCAGCCCCAGCATTTT. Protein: CASSYNRGSNQPQHF.

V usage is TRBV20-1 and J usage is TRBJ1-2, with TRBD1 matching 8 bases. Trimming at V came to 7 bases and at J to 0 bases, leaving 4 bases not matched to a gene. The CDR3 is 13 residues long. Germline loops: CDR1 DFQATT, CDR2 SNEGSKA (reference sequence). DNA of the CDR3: TGCAGTGGCAACAGGGGGGCTAACTATGGCTACACCTTC. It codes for CSGNRGANYGYTF.

CDR3 region: CASRPTGSAYNEQFF. CDR3 nucleotide sequence: TGTGCCAGCAGACCAACAGGTTCAGCTTACAATGAGCAGTTCTTC. V usage is TRBV7-2 and J usage is TRBJ2-1, with TRBD1 as a possible D gene (5 bases). Germline values: CDR1 SGHTA, CDR2 FQGNSA. Trimming pared 6 bases from V and 4 bases from J, leaving 16 bases between. The CDR3 is made up of 15 amino acids.

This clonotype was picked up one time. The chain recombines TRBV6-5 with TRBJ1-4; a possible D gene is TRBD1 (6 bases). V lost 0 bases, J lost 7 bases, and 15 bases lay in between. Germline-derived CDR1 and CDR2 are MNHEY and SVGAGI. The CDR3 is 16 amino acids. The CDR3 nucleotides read TGTGCCAGCAGTTACTCGAGCGGGGGGGCAAGTGAAAAACTGTTTTTT. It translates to CASSYSSGGASEKLFF.

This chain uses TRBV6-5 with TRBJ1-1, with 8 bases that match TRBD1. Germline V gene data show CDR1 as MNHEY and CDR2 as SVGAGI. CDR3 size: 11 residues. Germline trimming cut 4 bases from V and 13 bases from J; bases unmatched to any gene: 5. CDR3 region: CASSLQDRVFF. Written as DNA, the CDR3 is TGTGCCAGCAGTTTACAGGACAGGGTTTTCTTT.

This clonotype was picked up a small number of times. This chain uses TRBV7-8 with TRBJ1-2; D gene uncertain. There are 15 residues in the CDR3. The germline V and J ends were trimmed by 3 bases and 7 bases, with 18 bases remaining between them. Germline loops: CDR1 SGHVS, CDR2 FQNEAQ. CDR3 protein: CASSFTADYGFGYTF. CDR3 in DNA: TGTGCCAGCAGCTTTACGGCGGACTATGGCTTTGGCTACACCTTC.

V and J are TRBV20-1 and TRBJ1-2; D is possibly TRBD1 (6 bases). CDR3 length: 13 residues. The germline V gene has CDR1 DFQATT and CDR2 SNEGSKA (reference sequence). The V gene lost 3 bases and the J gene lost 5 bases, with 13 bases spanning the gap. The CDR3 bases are TGCAGTGCTAGCCGGGACAAGGGATATGGCTACACCTTC. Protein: CSASRDKGYGYTF.